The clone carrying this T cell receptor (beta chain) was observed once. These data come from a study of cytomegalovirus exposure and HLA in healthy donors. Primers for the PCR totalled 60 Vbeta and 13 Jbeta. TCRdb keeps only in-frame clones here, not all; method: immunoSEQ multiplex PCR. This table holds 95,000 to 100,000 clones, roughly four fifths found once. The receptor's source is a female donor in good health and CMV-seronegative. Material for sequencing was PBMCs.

Here the CDR3 reads CASRLGWQGRKPQHF. The CDR3 nucleotides are TGTGCAAGTCGCTTAGGGTGGCAGGGTAGGAAGCCCCAGCATTTT. V usage is TRBV12-2 and J usage is TRBJ1-5; TRBD1, as called in the table, went unchecked against the DNA. TRBV12-2 is a pseudogene segment. CDR3 length: 15 amino acids.